Below, 3 T cell receptor beta chains from the same sample are listed, as sequenced in a study of T cell responses to AZD1222 COVID-19 vaccine. Assay: immunoSEQ multiplex PCR; the TCRdb copy retains only in-frame clones and omits some. The sample yields more than 150,000 clones, approximately 91% seen once. Specimen: peripheral blood, collected on day 0 of AZD1222 vaccination. The receptors here all came from an adult in good health.

This chain joins TRBV7-9 and TRBJ1-5; D not resolved. The ends were cut back, 3 bases at V and 2 bases at J, with 11 bases in the middle. The CDR3 runs 15 residues. Per the germline V gene, CDR1 is SEHNR and CDR2 is FQNEAQ (reference sequence). The CDR3 here is CASSFGSAGNQPQHF. CDR3 DNA sequence: TGTGCCAGCAGCTTCGGGTCCGCAGGCAATCAGCCCCAGCATTTT.

The rearrangement uses TRBV27 and TRBJ1-1; D perhaps matches TRBD1 (5 bases). The CDR3 runs 14 residues. Germline V gene data show CDR1 as MNHEY and CDR2 as SMNVEV (reference sequence). The ends were cut back, 5 bases at V and 1 base at J, with 11 bases in the middle. CDR3: CASSRRGTNTEAFF. The CDR3 coding sequence is TGTGCCAGCAGTAGGCGGGGCACGAACACTGAAGCTTTCTTT.

The V and J genes are TRBV18 and TRBJ1-1; D unresolved. CDR3 length equals 16 residues. V dropped 3 bases and J dropped 0 bases, with 14 bases sitting between them. CDR1 is KGHSH and CDR2 is LQKENI in the germline V gene. This CDR3 is CASSPSPGRMNTEAFF. In DNA, the CDR3 is TGTGCCAGCTCACCTAGCCCAGGTCGTATGAACACTGAAGCTTTCTTT.